What follows are 5 T cell receptor beta chains derived from one specimen sequenced in a study of blood T cell repertoires in COVID-19. The data were produced by immunoSEQ multiplex PCR, yet TCRdb's version contains in-frame clones alone and is incomplete. The table lists about 160,000 clones, approximately 91% of them singletons. The specimen sequenced was peripheral blood. The receptors here all came from a man younger than 35 with acute or convalescent COVID-19.

This chain uses TRBV7-6 with TRBJ1-1; 11 bases are shared with TRBD1. The CDR3 length is 15 residues. Per germline, CDR1 SGHVS and CDR2 FNYEAQ. J lost 4 bases, V lost 3 bases, and 4 bases had no gene match. The CDR3 sequence is CASSFGQGASTEAFF. CDR3 sequence (DNA): TGTGCCAGCAGCTTCGGACAGGGGGCGAGCACTGAAGCTTTCTTT.

The rearrangement uses TRBV29-1 and TRBJ2-2, with D perhaps TRBD2 (5 bases). The CDR3 has 16 amino acids. V shed 5 bases and J shed 5 bases, with 21 bases lying between them. Germline CDR1 reads SQVTM; CDR2 reads ANQGSEA. The CDR3 is CSVFFRGPEKTGELFF. The CDR3 region has the DNA TGCAGCGTTTTCTTTCGGGGTCCGGAAAAGACCGGGGAGCTGTTTTTT.

J is TRBJ2-3 and V is TRBV5-1; D may be TRBD1 (6 bases). Between the trimmed V and J ends, which lost 7 bases and 0 bases, there was a span of 24 bases. The CDR3 is 18 residues long. Germline V gene data show CDR1 as SGHRS and CDR2 as YFSETQ. DNA for the CDR3: TGCGCCAGCTCCCCCAGGGGCAGCCGAATGTCTAGCACAGATACGCAGTATTTT. Protein: CASSPRGSRMSSTDTQYF.

This chain connects TRBV10-1 to TRBJ1-2; TRBD1 is a possible D gene (5 bases). Germline CDR1 and CDR2: WNHNN and SYGVQD (reference sequence). Trimming took 0 bases from V and 7 from J, leaving 15 bases between them. CDR3 length equals 15 residues. The chain's CDR3 is CASSESGRERSGYTF. DNA of the CDR3: TGCGCCAGCAGTGAGTCCGGCAGGGAAAGAAGTGGCTACACCTTC.

The rearrangement links TRBV4-2 to TRBJ1-1; TRBD1 might be the D (5 bases). This CDR3 spans 16 amino acids. V was cut by 0 bases and J by 7 bases, with 18 bases left in between. Per germline, CDR1 LGHNA and CDR2 YNFKEQ. This CDR3 is CASSQDQTGPRREAFF. CDR3 sequence (DNA): TGTGCCAGCAGCCAAGATCAAACAGGACCCCGCCGTGAAGCTTTCTTT.